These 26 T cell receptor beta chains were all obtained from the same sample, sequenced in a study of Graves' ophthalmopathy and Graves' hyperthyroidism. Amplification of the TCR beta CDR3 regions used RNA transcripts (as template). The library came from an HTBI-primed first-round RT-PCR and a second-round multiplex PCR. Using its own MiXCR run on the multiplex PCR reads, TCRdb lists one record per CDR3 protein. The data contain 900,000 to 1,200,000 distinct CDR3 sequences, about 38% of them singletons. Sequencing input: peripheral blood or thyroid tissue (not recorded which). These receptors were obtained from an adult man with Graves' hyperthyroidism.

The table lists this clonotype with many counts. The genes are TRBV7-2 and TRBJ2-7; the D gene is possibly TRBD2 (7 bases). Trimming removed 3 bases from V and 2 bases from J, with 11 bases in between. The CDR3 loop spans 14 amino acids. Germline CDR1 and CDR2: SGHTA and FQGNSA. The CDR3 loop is CASSFAGAAYEQYF. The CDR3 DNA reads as TGTGCCAGCAGCTTTGCGGGGGCTGCCTACGAGCAGTACTTC.

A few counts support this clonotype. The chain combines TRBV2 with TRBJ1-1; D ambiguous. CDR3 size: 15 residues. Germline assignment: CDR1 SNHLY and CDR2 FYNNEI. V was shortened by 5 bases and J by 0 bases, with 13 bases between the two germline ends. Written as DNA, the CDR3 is TGTGCCAGCAGTAAACGGGAACTCATGAACACTGAAGCTTTCTTT. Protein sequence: CASSKRELMNTEAFF.

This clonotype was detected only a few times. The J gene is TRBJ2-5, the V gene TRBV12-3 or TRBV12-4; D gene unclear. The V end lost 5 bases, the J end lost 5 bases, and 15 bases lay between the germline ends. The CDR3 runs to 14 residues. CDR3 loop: CASSPFGSLETQYF. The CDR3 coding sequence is TGTGCCAGCAGTCCGTTTGGTAGTCTGGAGACCCAGTACTTC.

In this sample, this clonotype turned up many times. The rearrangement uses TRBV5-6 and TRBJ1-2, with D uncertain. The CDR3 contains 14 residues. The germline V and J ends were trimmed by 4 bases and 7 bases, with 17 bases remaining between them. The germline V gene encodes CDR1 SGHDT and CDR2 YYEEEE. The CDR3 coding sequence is TGTGCCAGCAGCCACCCGGACGTGGCGACTGGCTACACCTTC. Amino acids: CASSHPDVATGYTF. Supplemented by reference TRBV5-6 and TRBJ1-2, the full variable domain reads DAGVTQSPTHLIKTRGQQVTLRCSPKSGHDTVSWYQQALGQGPQFIFQYYEEEERQRGNFPDRFSGHQFPNYSSELNVNALLLGDSALYLCASSHPDVATGYTFGSGTRLTVV.

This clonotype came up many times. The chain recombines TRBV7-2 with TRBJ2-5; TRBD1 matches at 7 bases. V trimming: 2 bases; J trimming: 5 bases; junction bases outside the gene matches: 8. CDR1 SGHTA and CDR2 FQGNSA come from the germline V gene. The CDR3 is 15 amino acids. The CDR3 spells CASSLRARGTETQYF. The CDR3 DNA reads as TGTGCCAGCAGCTTACGGGCCAGGGGGACGGAGACCCAGTACTTC.

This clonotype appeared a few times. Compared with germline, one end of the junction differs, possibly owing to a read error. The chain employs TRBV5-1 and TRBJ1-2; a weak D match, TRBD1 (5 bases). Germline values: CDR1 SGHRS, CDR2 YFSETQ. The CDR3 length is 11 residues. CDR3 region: CASSASGGYTF. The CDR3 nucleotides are TGTGCCAGCAGCGCTAGCGGGGGGTACACCTTC.

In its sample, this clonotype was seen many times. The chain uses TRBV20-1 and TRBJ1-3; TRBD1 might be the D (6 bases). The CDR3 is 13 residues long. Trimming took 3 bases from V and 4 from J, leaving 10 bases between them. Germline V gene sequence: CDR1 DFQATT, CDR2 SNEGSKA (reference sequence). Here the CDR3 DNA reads TGCAGTGCTAGCCAGGGGACAGGAAACACCATATATTTT. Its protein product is CSASQGTGNTIYF.

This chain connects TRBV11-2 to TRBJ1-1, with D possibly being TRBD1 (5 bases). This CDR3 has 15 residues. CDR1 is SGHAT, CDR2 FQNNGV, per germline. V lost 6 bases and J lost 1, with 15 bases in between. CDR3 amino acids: CASRSGGGRNTEAFF. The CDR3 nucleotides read TGTGCCAGCAGGTCTGGGGGGGGACGGAACACTGAAGCTTTCTTT.

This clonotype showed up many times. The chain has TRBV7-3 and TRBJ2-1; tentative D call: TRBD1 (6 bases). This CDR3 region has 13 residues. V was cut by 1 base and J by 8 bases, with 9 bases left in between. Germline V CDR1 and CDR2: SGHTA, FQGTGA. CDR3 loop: CASSLSPGDEQFF. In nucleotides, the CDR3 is TGTGCCAGCAGCTTAAGTCCAGGGGATGAGCAGTTCTTC.

The CDR3: CSAGLAGGNTQYF. The CDR3 coding sequence is TGCAGTGCTGGTCTAGCGGGAGGCAATACGCAGTATTTT. The rearrangement links TRBV20-1 to TRBJ2-3, with TRBD2 matching over 11 bases. Losses at the gene ends were 5 bases for V and 7 bases for J; bases not matched to a gene: 5. The CDR3 is 13 amino acids. Germline CDR1 reads DFQATT; CDR2 reads SNEGSKA (reference sequence).

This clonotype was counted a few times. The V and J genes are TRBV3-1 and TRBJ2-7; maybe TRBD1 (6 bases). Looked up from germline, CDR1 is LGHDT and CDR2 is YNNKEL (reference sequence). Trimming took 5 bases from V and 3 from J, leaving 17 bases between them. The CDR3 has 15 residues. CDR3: CASSLGQHQYYEQYF. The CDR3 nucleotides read TGTGCCAGCAGCTTAGGACAGCATCAGTACTACGAGCAGTACTTC.

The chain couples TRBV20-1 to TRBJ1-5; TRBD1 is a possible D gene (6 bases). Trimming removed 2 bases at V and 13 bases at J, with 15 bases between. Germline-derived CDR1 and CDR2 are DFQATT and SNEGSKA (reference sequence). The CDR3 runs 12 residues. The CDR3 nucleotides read TGCAGTGCTAGACTAGCGGGGGGCACGCAGCATTTT. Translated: CSARLAGGTQHF.

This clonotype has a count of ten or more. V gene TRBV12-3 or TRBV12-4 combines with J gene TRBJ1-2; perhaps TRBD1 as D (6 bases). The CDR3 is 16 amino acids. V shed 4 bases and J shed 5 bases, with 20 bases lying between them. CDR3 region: CASSSAVWGAEYGYTF. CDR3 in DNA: TGTGCCAGCAGTTCCGCGGTGTGGGGGGCGGAGTATGGCTACACCTTC.

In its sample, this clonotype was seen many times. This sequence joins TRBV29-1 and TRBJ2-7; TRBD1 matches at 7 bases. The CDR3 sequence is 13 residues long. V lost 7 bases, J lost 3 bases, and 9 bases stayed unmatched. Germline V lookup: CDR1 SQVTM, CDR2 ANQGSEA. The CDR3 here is CSARGQAIYEQYF. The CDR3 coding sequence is TGCAGCGCCCGAGGACAGGCGATCTACGAGCAGTACTTC.

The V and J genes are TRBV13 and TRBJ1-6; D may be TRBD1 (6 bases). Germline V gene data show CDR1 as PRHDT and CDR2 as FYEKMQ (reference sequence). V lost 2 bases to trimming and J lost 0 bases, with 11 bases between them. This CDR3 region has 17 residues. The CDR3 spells CASSLNRADSYNSPLHF. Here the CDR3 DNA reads TGTGCCAGCAGCTTAAACAGGGCGGACTCCTATAATTCACCCCTCCACTTT.

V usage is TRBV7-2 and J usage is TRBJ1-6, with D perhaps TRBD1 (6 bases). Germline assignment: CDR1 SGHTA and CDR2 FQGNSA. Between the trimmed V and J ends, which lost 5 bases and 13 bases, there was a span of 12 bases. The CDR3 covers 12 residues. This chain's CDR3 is CASSTQGLPLHF. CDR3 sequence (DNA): TGTGCCAGCAGCACTCAGGGGCTCCCCCTCCACTTT.

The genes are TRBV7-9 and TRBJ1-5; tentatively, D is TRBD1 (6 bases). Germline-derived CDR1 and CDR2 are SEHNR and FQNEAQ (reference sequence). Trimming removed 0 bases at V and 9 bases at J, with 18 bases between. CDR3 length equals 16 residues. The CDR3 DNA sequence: TGTGCCAGCAGCTTAGCGTCTCAGGGGCCTGGATGGCCCCAGCATTTT. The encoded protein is CASSLASQGPGWPQHF.

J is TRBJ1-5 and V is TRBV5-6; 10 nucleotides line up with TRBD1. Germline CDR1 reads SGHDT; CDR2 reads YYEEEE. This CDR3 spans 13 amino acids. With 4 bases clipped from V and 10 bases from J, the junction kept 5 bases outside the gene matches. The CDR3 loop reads CASSHGTGDPQHF. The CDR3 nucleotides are TGTGCCAGCAGCCATGGGACAGGGGATCCCCAGCATTTT. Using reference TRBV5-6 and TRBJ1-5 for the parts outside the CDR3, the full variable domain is DAGVTQSPTHLIKTRGQQVTLRCSPKSGHDTVSWYQQALGQGPQFIFQYYEEEERQRGNFPDRFSGHQFPNYSSELNVNALLLGDSALYLCASSHGTGDPQHFGDGTRLSIL.

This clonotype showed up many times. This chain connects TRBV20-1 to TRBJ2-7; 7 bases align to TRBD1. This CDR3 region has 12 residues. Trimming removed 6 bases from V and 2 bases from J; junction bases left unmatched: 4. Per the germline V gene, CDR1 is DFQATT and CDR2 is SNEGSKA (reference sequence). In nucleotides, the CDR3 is TGCAGTGCGGGGACAGTAGCCTACGAGCAGTACTTC. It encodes CSAGTVAYEQYF.

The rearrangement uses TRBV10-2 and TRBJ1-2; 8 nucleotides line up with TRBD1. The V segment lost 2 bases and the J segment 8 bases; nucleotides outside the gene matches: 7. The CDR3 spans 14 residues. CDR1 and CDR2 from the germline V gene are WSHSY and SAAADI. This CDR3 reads CASSEPDRVQGYTF. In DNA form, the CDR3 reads TGCGCCAGCAGTGAGCCGGACAGGGTGCAGGGCTACACCTTC.

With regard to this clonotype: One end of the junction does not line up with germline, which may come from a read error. The CDR3, as DNA: TGTGCCAGCAGTTCCCCGGAGGAGGTCTACGAGCAGTACTTC. This encodes CASSSPEEVYEQYF. The chain links TRBV10-2 to TRBJ2-7; the D gene is possibly TRBD2 (5 bases). The CDR3 is 14 residues long. Looked up from germline, CDR1 is WSHSY and CDR2 is SAAADI.

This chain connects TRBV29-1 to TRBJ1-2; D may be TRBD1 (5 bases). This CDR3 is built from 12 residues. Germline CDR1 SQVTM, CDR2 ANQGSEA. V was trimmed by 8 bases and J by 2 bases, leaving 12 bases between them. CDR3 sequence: CSSYAGNYGYTF. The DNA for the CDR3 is TGCAGCAGTTACGCAGGGAACTATGGCTACACCTTC.

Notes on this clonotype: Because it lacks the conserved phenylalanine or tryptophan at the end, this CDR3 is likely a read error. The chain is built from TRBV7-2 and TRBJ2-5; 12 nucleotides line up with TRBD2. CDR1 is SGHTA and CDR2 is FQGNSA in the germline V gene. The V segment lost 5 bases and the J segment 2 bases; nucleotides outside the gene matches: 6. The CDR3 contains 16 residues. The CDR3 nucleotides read TGTGCCAGCAGCCCCCCCGGACTAGCGGGGCAAGAGACCCAGTACTCC. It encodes CASSPPGLAGQETQYS.

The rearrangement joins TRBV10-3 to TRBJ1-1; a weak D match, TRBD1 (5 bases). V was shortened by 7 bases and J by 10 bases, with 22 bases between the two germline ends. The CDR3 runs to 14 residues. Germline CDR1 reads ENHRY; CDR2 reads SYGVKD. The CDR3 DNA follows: TGTGCCATCATCAAAGGACTAGTGGGGCTACGAGCTTTCTTT. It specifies CAIIKGLVGLRAFF.

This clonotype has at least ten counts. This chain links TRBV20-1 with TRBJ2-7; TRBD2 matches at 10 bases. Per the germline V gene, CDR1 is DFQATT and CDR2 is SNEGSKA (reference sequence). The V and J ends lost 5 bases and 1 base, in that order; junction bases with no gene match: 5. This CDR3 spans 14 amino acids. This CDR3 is CSAPGTSVSYEQYF. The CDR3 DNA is TGCAGTGCTCCAGGGACTAGCGTTTCCTACGAGCAGTACTTC.

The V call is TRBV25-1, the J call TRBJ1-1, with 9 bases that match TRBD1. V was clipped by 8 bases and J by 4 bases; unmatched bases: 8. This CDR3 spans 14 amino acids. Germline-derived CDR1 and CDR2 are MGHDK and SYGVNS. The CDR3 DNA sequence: TGTGCCAGCTTACGGGACAGGGCGGCCACTGAAGCTTTCTTT. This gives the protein CASLRDRAATEAFF.